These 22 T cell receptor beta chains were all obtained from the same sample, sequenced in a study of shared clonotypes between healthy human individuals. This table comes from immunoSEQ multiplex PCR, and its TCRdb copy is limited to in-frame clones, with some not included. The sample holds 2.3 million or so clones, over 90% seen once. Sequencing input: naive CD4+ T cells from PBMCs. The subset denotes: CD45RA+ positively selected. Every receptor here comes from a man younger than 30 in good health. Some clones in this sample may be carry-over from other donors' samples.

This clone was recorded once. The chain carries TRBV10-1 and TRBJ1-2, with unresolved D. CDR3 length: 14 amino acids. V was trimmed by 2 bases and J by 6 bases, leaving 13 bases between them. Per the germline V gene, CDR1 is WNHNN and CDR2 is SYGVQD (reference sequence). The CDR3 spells CASSEGVSIDGYTF. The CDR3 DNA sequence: TGCGCCAGCAGTGAGGGGGTGTCGATTGATGGCTACACCTTC.

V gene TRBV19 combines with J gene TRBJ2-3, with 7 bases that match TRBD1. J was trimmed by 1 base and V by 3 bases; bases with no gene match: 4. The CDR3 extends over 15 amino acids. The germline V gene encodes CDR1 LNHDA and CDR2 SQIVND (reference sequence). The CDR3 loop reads CASSMAGQGTDTQYF. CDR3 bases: TGTGCCAGTAGTATGGCAGGACAGGGCACAGATACGCAGTATTTT. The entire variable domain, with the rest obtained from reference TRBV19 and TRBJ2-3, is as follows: DGGITQSPKYLFRKEGQNVTLSCEQNLNHDAMYWYRQDPGQGLRLIYYSQIVNDFQKGDIAEGYSVSREKKESFPLTVTSAQKNPTAFYLCASSMAGQGTDTQYFGPGTRLTVL.

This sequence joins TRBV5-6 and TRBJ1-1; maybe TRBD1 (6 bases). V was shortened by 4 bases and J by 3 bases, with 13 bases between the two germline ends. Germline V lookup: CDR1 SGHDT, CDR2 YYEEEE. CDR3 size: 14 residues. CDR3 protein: CASSRTVLDTEAFF. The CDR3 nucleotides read TGTGCCAGCAGCAGGACAGTCCTTGACACTGAAGCTTTCTTT.

The DNA for the CDR3 is TGCGCCAGCAGCCAAGAGTGGGGCTGGCCCGAGCAGTACTTC. Translated, it gives CASSQEWGWPEQYF. J is TRBJ2-7 and V is TRBV4-3; D perhaps matches TRBD1 (5 bases). From germline, CDR1 is LGHNA and CDR2 YSLEER. The CDR3 has 14 residues. V was trimmed by 0 bases and J by 6 bases, leaving 12 bases between them.

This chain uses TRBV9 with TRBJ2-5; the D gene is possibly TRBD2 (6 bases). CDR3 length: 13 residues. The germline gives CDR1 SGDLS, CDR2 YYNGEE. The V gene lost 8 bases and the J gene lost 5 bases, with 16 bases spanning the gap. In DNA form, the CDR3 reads TGTGCCAGGCCTTATTGGGGGGAGGAGACCCAGTACTTC. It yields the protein CARPYWGEETQYF.

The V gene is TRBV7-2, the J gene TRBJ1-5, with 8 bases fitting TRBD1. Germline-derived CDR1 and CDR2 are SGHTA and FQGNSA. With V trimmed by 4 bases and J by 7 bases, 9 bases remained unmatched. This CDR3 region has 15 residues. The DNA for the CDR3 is TGTGCCAGCAGCTCGGGTCAGGGGGCTGGACAGCCCCAGCATTTT. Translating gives CASSSGQGAGQPQHF.

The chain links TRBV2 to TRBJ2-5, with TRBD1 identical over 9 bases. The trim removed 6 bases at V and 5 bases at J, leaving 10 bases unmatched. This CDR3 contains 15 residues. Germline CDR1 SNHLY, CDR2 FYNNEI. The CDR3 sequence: CASSRDRDIGETQYF. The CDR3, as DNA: TGTGCCAGCAGCCGGGACAGGGATATAGGGGAGACCCAGTACTTC.

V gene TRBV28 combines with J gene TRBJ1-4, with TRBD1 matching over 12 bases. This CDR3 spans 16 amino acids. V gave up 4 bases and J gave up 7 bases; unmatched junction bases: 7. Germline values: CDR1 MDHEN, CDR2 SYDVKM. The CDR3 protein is CASSSGTGGRGEKLFF. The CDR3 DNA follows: TGTGCCAGCAGTTCGGGGACAGGGGGCAGGGGTGAAAAACTGTTTTTT.

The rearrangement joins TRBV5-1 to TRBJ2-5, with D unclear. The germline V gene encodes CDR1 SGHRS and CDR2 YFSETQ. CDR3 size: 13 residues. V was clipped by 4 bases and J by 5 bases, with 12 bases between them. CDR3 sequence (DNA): TGCGCCAGCAGCCCCCCCGCGCTGGAGACCCAGTACTTC. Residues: CASSPPALETQYF.

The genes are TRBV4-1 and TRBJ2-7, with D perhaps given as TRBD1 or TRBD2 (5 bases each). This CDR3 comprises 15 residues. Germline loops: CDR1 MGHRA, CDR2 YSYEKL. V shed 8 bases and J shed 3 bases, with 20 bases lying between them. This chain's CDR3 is CASGANRWDGYEQYF. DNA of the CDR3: TGCGCCAGCGGGGCGAACCGGTGGGACGGCTACGAGCAGTACTTC.

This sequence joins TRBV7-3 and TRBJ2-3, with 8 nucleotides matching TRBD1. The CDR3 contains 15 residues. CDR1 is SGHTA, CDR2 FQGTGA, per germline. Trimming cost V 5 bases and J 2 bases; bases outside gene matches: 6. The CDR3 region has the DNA TGTGCCAGCAGCCGAAGGACAGGGACCACAGATACGCAGTATTTT. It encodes CASSRRTGTTDTQYF.

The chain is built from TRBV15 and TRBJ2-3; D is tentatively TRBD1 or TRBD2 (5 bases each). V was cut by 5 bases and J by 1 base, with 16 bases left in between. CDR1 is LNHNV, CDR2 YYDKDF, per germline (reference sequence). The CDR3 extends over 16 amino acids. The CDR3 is CATSPRWGSGTDTQYF. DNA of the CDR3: TGTGCCACCAGCCCTCGCTGGGGGTCGGGCACAGATACGCAGTATTTT.

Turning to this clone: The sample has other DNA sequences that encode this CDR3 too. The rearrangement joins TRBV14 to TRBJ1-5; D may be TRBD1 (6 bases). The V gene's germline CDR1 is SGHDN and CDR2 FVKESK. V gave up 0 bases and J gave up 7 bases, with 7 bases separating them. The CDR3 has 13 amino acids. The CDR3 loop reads CASSQDRGQPQHF. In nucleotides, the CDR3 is TGTGCCAGCAGCCAAGACAGGGGACAGCCCCAGCATTTT. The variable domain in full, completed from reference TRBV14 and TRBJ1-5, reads EAGVTQFPSHSVIEKGQTVTLRCDPISGHDNLYWYRRVMGKEIKFLLHFVKESKQDESGMPNNRFLAERTGGTYSTLKVQPAELEDSGVYFCASSQDRGQPQHFGDGTRLSIL.

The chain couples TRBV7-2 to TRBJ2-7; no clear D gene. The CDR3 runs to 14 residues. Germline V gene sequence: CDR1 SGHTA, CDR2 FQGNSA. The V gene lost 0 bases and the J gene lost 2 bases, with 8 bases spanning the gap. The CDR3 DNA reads TGTGCCAGCAGCTTAGCTAGGATACCCTACGAGCAGTACTTC. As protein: CASSLARIPYEQYF.

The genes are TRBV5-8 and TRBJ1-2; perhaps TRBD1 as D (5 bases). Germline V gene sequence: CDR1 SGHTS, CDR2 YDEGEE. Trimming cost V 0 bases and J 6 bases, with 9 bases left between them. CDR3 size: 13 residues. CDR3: CASSLGGIHGYTF. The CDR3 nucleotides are TGTGCCAGCAGCTTGGGGGGGATACATGGCTACACCTTC.

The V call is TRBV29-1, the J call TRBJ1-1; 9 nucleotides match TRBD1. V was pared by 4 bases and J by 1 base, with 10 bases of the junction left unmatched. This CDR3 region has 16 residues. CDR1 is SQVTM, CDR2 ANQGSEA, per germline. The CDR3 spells CSVGYRDRASNTEAFF. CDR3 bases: TGCAGCGTTGGTTACCGGGACAGGGCCTCGAACACTGAAGCTTTCTTT.

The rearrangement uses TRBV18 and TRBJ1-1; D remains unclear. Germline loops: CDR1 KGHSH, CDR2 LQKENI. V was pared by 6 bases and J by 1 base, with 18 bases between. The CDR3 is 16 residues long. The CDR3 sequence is CASSSTLVVSNTEAFF. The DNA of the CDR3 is TGTGCCAGCTCGTCGACCCTTGTAGTCTCGAACACTGAAGCTTTCTTT.

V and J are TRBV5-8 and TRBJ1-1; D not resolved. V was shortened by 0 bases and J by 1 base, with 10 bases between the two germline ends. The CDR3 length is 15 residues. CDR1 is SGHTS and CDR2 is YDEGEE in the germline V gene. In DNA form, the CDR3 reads TGTGCCAGCAGCTTGGCCCACAATCGGAACACTGAAGCTTTCTTT. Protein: CASSLAHNRNTEAFF.

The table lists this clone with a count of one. The CDR3 nucleotides are TGTGCCAGCACCCGGGACGGTCCCTCTGGGGCCAACGTCCTGACTTTC. Protein product: CASTRDGPSGANVLTF. This chain links TRBV2 with TRBJ2-6; D possibly uses TRBD1 or TRBD2 (5 bases each). Trimming removed 7 bases from V and 0 bases from J, with 13 bases in between. CDR1 is SNHLY and CDR2 is FYNNEI in the germline V gene. The CDR3 loop spans 16 amino acids.

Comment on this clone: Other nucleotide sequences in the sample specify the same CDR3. CDR3 coding DNA: TGTGCCAGCAGCTTGGGAAGGACTAGCGGGTACAATGAGCAGTTCTTC. Its protein is CASSLGRTSGYNEQFF. The genes are TRBV7-9 and TRBJ2-1; TRBD2 matches at 11 bases. J was trimmed by 4 bases and V by 3 bases; bases with no gene match: 5. Per the germline V gene, CDR1 is SEHNR and CDR2 is FQNEAQ (reference sequence). The CDR3 has 16 residues. The entire variable domain, with the rest obtained from reference TRBV7-9 and TRBJ2-1, is as follows: DTGVSQNPRHKITKRGQNVTFRCDPISEHNRLYWYRQTLGQGPEFLTYFQNEAQLEKSRLLSDRFSAERPKGSFSTLEIQRTEQGDSAMYLCASSLGRTSGYNEQFFGPGTRLTVL.

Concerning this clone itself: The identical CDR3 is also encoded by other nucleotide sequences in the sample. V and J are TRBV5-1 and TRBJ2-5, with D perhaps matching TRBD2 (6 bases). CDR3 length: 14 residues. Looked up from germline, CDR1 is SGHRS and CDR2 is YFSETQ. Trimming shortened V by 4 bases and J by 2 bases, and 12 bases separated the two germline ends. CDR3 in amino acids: CASSPGRGQETQYF. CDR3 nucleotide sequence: TGCGCCAGCAGCCCCGGGAGAGGGCAAGAGACCCAGTACTTC.

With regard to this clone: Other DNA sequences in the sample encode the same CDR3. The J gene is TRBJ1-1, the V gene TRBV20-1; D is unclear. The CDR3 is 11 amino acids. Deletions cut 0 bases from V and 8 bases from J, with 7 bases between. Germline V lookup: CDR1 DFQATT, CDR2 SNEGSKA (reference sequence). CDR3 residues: CSARDRTEAFF. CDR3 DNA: TGCAGTGCTAGAGATCGAACAGAAGCTTTCTTT.